This TCR beta chain was sequenced for a study of identical twins. Details on this clonotype: The antigen is unknown.

The study's findings and limits: Modelling approaches yielded underestimates of out-of-frame TCR alpha sharing between monozygotic twins. Memory repertoires showed no such pattern, whereas abundant cord blood beta clonotypes carried fewer insertions. The study based its conclusions on cross-sectional statistical analysis and did not follow the same donors. Out-of-frame alpha sequences common to twins were enriched for low generation probability.

The germline V and J ends were trimmed by 4 bases and 1 base, with 14 bases remaining between them. The CDR3 extends over 15 amino acids. Germline-derived CDR1 and CDR2 are MNHEY and SMNVEV (reference sequence). From the 5' RACE reads, TCRdb called clonotypes with MiXCR, one entry per CDR3 protein. The table has 1.5 million to 2 million distinct CDR3 sequences, under 35% seen once. The sample comprised cord blood. The V gene is TRBV27, the J gene TRBJ2-7; tentative D call: TRBD2 (5 bases). The receptor was derived from a newborn girl in good health. In nucleotides, the CDR3 is TGTGCCAGCAGTTCCCCCAGCGGCCAATCCTACGAGCAGTACTTC. This encodes CASSSPSGQSYEQYF.